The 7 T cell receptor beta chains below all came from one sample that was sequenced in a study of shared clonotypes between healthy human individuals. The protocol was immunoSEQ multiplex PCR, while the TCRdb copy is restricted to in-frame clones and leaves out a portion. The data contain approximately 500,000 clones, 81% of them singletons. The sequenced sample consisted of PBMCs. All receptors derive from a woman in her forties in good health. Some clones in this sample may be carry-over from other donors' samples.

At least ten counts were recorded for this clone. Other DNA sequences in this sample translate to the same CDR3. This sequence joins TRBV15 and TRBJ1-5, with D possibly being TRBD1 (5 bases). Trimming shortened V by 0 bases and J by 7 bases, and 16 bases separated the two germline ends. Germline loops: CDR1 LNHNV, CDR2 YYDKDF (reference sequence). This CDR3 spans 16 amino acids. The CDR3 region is CATSRESDSGRQPQHF. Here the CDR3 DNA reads TGTGCCACCAGCAGAGAATCAGACAGTGGGAGGCAGCCCCAGCATTTT.

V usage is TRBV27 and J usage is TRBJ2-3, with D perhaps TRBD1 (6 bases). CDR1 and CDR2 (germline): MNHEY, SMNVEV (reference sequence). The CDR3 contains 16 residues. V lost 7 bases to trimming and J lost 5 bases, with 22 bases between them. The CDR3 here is CASTHGTHLGGDTQYF. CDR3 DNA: TGTGCCAGCACTCATGGGACGCACCTAGGGGGAGATACGCAGTATTTT.

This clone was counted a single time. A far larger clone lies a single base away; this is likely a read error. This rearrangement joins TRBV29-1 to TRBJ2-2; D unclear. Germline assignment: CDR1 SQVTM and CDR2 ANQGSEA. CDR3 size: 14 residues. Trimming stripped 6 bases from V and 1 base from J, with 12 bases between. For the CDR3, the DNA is TGCAGCGTAAAGTGGGAACTGAACACCGGGGAGCTGTTTTTT. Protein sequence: CSVKWELNTGELFF.

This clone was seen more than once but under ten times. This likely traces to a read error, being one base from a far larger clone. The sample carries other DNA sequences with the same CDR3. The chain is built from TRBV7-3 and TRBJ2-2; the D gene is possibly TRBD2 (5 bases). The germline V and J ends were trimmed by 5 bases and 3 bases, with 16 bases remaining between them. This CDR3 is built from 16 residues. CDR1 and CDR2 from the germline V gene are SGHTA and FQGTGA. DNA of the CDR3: TGTGCCAGCAGCACCCGCAGCGGACCCGACACCGGGGAGCTGTTTTTT. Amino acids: CASSTRSGPDTGELFF.

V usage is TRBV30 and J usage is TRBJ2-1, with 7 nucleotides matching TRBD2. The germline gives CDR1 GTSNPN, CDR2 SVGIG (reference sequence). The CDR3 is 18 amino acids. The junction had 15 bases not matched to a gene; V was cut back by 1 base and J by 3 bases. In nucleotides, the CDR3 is TGTGCCTGGAGTGAAGGGAGGTGGCGGGAGAAGAGCTACAATGAGCAGTTCTTC. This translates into CAWSEGRWREKSYNEQFF.

CDR3 loop: CASRVGGTSYNEQFF. The CDR3 bases are TGTGCCAGTAGAGTTGGCGGGACGTCCTACAATGAGCAGTTCTTC. V usage is TRBV19 and J usage is TRBJ2-1; TRBD2 might be the D (6 bases). Germline assignment: CDR1 LNHDA and CDR2 SQIVND (reference sequence). The germline V and J ends were trimmed by 6 bases and 1 base, with 13 bases remaining between them. This CDR3 is 15 amino acids long.

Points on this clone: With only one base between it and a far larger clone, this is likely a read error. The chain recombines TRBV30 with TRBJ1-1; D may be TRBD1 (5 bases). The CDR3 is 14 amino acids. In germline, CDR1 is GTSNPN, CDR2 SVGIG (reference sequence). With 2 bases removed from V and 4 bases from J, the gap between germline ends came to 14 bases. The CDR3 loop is CAWSHDGGSTEAFF. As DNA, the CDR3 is TGTGCCTGGAGTCATGACGGGGGGTCCACTGAAGCTTTCTTT.